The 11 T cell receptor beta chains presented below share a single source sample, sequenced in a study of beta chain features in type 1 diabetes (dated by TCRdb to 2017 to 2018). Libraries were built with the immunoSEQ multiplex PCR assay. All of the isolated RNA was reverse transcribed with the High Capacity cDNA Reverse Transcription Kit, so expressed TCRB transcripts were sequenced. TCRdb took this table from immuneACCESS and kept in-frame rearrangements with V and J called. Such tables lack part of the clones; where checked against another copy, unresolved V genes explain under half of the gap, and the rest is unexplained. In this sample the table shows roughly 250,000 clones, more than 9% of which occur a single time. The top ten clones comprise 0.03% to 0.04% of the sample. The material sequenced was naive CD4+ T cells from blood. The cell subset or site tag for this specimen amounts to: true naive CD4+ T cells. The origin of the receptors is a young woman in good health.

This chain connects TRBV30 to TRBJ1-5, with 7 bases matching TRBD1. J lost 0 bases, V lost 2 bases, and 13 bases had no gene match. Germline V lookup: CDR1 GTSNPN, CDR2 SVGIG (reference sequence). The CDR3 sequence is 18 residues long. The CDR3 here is CAWSFRTGTADSNQPQHF. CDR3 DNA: TGTGCCTGGAGTTTCCGAACCGGGACAGCTGATAGCAATCAGCCCCAGCATTTT.

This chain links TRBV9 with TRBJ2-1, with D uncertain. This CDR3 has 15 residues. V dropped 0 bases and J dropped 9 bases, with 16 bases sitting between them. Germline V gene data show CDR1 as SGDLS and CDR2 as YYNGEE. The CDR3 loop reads CASSVEARLVVEQFF. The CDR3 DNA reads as TGTGCCAGCAGCGTAGAGGCTAGGTTGGTGGTTGAGCAGTTCTTC.

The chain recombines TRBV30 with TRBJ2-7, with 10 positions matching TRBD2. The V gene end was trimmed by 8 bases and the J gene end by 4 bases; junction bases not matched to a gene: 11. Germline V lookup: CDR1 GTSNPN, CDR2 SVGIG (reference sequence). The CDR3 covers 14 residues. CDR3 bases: TGTGCCGGGTCGTCTAGCGGGAGTCGGTACGAGCAGTACTTC. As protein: CAGSSSGSRYEQYF. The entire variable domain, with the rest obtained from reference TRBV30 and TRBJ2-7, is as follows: SQTIHQWPATLVQPVGSPLSLECTVEGTSNPNLYWYRQAAGRGLQLLFYSVGIGQISSEVPQNLSASRPQDRQFILSSKKLLLSDSGFYLCAGSSSGSRYEQYFGPGTRLTVT.

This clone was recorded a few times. Written as DNA, the CDR3 is TGTGCCAGCAGCCTACTAGCGGGGGCCACAGATACGCAGTATTTT. It yields the protein CASSLLAGATDTQYF. This chain links TRBV7-6 with TRBJ2-3; 11 bases agree with TRBD2. There are 15 residues in the CDR3. Germline CDR1 and CDR2: SGHVS and FNYEAQ. J lost 2 bases, V lost 5 bases, and 3 bases had no gene match.

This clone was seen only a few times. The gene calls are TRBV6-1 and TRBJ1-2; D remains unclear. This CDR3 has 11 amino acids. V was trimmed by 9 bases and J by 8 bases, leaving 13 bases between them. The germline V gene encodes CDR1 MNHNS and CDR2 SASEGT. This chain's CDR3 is CASSGGNGYTF. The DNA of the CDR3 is TGTGCCAGTTCTGGAGGGAACGGCTACACCTTC.

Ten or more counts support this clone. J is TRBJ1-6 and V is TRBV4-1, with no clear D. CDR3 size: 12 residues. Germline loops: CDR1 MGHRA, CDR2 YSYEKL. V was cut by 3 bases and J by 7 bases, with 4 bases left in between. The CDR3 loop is CASSQRNSPLHF. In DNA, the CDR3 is TGCGCCAGCAGCCAGCGGAATTCACCCCTCCACTTT.

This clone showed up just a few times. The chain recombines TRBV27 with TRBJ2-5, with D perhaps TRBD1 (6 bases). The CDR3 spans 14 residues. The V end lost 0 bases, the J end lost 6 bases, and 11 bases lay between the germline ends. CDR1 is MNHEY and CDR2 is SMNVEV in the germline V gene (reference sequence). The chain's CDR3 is CASSLSTGMKTQYF. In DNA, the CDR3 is TGTGCCAGCAGTTTATCTACAGGGATGAAGACCCAGTACTTC.

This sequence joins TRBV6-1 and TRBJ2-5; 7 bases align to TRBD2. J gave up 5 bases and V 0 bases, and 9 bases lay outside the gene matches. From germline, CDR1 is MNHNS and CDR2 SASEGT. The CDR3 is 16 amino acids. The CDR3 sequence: CASSEAPSGESETQYF. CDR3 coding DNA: TGTGCCAGCAGTGAAGCGCCCAGCGGGGAGTCGGAGACCCAGTACTTC.

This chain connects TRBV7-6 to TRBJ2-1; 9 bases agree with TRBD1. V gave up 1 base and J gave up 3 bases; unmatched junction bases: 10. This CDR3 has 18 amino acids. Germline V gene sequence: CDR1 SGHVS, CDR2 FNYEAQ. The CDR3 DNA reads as TGTGCCAGCAGCTTAGGACAGGGGGGAATTCGGGTCTACAATGAGCAGTTCTTC. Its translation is CASSLGQGGIRVYNEQFF. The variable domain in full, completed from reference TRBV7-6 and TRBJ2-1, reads GAGVSQSPRYKVTKRGQDVALRCDPISGHVSLYWYRQALGQGPEFLTYFNYEAQQDKSGLPNDRFSAERPEGSISTLTIQRTEQRDSAMYRCASSLGQGGIRVYNEQFFGPGTRLTVL.

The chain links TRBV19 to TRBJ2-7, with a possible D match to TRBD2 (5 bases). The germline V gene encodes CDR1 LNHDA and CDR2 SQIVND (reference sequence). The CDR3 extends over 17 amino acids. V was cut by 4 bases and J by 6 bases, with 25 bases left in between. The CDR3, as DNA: TGTGCCAGTAGTACTGGGAGCGCGGGTGTAAGGGCCCGCGAGCAGTACTTC. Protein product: CASSTGSAGVRAREQYF.

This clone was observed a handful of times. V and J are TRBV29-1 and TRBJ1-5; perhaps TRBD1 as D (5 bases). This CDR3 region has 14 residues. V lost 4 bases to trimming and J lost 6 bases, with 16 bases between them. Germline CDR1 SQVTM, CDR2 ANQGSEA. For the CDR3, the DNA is TGCAGCGTTGTTGGGCAGGGTGAAGGTCAGCCCCAGCATTTT. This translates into CSVVGQGEGQPQHF.